This T cell receptor (beta chain) was captured by sequencing in a study of a mutant IDH1 vaccine in newly diagnosed glioma. Study background: Onset of vaccination occurred 4-6 weeks following radiotherapy alone, or with temozolomide cycles. Treated individuals were around 60% male and roughly 40% female, averaging about 41 years of age. Study-wide points: Immune responses induced by vaccination arose in 93.3% of the patients.

Concerning this clone: The target antigen is unknown.

The time point denotes: week 23, last vaccination. The content of each vaccine dose was 300 ug of mutant IDH1 20-mer peptide, and topical imiquimod accompanied it. After removal of 0 bases from V and 4 bases from J, the junction contained 8 bases not matched to a gene. Germline CDR1 and CDR2: LNHNV and YYDKDF (reference sequence). The CDR3 extends over 18 amino acids. The protocol was immunoSEQ multiplex PCR, while the TCRdb copy is restricted to in-frame clones and leaves out a portion. This sample carries approximately 44,000 clones, under 95% of them seen once, and the ten largest clones take 3.5% to 4%.

The source is a man aged 45 to 65 with glioma. The sequencing used PBMCs, collected from a glioma patient whose treatment included an IDH1 peptide vaccine. J is TRBJ2-1 and V is TRBV15, with 11 bases that match TRBD2. CDR3 sequence: CATSRESATSGGYNEQFF. CDR3 DNA: TGTGCCACCAGCAGAGAGTCCGCTACTAGCGGGGGTTACAATGAGCAGTTCTTC.